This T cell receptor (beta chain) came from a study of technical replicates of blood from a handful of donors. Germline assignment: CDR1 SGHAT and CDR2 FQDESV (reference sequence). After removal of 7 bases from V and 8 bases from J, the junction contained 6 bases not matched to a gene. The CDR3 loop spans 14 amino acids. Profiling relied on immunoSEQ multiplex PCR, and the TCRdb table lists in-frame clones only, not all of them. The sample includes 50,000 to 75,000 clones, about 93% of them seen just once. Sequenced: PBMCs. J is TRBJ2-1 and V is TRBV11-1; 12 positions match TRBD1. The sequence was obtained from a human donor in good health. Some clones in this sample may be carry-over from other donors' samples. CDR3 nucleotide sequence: TGTGCCAGCACGGGGACAGGGGGCCTTGATGAGCAGTTCTTC. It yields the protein CASTGTGGLDEQFF.